This T cell receptor beta chain was profiled in a study of shared T cell receptors in the human thymus. Sequenced by immunoSEQ multiplex PCR; TCRdb stores in-frame clones only, minus some. The sample has hundreds of thousands of clones, approximately 87% seen once. The V gene end was trimmed by 4 bases and the J gene end by 3 bases; junction bases not matched to a gene: 5. CDR3 length: 15 residues. CDR1 is SGHVS, CDR2 FQNEAQ, per germline. This sample also appeared in a second study, on human thymus T cells. From that report: Having surgery to correct congenital heart defects, healthy Finnish infants acted as the donors. Corrective cardiac operations yielded the resected thymus tissue. Thymic and blood repertoires appeared to display a bias in their usage of V and J genes. Related work showed strongly overlapping thymic repertoires across unrelated individuals.

This chain connects TRBV7-8 to TRBJ2-5, with TRBD2 matching over 10 bases. The sequenced sample consisted of thymocytes. This clonotype originated in a boy younger than two with a congenital heart defect. The CDR3 nucleotides read TGTGCCAGCAGCTCGACTAGCGGGCTGGAAGAGACCCAGTACTTC. This sequence encodes CASSSTSGLEETQYF.